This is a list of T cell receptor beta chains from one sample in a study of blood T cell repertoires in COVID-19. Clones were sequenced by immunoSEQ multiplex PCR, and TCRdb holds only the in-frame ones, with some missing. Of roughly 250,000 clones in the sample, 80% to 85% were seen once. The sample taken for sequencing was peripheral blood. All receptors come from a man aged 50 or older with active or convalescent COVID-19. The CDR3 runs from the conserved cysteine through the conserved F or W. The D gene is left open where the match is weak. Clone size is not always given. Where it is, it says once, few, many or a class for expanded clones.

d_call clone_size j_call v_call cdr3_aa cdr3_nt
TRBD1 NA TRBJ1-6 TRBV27 CASSLGTGYNSPLHF TGTGCCAGCAGTTTAGGGACAGGGTATAATTCACCCCTCCACTTT
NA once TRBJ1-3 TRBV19 CASMGAGNTIYF TGTGCCAGTATGGGGGCCGGAAACACCATATATTTT
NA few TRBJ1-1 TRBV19 CAKRRSTEAFF TGTGCCAAGAGACGGAGCACTGAAGCTTTCTTT
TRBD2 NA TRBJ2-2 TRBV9 CASRIKRGGPGELFF TGTGCCAGCAGGATTAAGCGGGGGGGCCCCGGGGAGCTGTTTTTT
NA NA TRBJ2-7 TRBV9 CASSVGRQGVSEQYF TGTGCCAGCAGCGTGGGGAGGCAGGGGGTTAGCGAGCAGTACTTC
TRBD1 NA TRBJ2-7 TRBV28 CASSPGTGGLDEQYF TGTGCCAGCAGCCCCGGGACAGGGGGGTTGGACGAGCAGTACTTC
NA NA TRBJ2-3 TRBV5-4 CASSRGGGQADTQYF TGTGCCAGCAGCCGAGGGGGGGGGCAGGCAGATACGCAGTATTTT
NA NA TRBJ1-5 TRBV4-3 CASSQAQGGLQPQHF TGCGCCAGCAGCCAAGCGCAGGGAGGATTACAGCCCCAGCATTTT
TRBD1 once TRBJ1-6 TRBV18 CASSSLQGFNNSPLHF TGTGCCAGCTCTTCCTTACAGGGGTTTAATAATTCACCCCTCCACTTT
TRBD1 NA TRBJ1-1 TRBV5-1 CASSLAGGPTEAFF TGCGCCAGCAGCTTGGCAGGGGGACCCACTGAAGCTTTCTTT
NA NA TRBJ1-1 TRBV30 CAWTGVRSEAFF TGTGCCTGGACAGGGGTAAGATCTGAAGCTTTCTTT
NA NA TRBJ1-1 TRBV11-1 CASSKQGRTEAFF TGTGCCAGCAGCAAACAGGGAAGAACTGAAGCTTTCTTT
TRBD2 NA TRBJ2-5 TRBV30 CAWSPGLAGQETQYF TGTGCCTGGAGTCCGGGACTAGCGGGCCAAGAGACCCAGTACTTC
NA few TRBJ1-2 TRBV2 CASSESQGYGYTF TGTGCCAGCAGTGAGAGTCAGGGCTATGGCTACACCTTC
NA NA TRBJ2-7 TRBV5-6 CASSLAGTTVEQYF TGTGCCAGCAGCTTGGCCGGGACAACGGTCGAGCAGTACTTC
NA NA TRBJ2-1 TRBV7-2 CASSLAQGSYNEQFF TGTGCCAGCAGCTTAGCCCAGGGATCATACAATGAGCAGTTCTTC
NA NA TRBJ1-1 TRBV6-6 CASSPLGRAMNTEAFF TGTGCCAGCAGTCCCCTGGGGAGGGCGATGAACACTGAAGCTTTCTTT
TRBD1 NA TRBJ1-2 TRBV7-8 CASSLGSGGYESYGYTF TGTGCCAGCAGCTTAGGGTCAGGGGGATATGAGAGCTATGGCTACACCTTC
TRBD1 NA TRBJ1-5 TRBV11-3 CASSLGSGTGGGGQPQHF TGTGCCAGCAGCTTAGGGAGCGGGACAGGGGGCGGAGGACAGCCCCAGCATTTT
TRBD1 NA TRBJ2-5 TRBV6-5 CASSRQGQETQYF TGTGCCAGCAGTCGACAGGGGCAAGAGACCCAGTACTTC
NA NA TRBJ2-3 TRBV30 CAFSGATDTQYF TGTGCCTTTTCTGGGGCCACAGATACGCAGTATTTT
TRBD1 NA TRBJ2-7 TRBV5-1 CASQAGAGGNYEQYF TGCGCTAGTCAAGCCGGGGCAGGGGGAAACTACGAGCAGTACTTC
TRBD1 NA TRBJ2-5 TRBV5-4 CASNLDRGGFQETQYF TGTGCCAGCAATCTGGACAGGGGCGGGTTCCAAGAGACCCAGTACTTC
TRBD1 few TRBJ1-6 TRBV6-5 CASSSGQETSPLHF TGTGCCAGCAGCTCGGGACAGGAGACTTCACCCCTCCACTTT
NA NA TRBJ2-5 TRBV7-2 CASSPDRTETQYF TGTGCCAGCAGCCCCGACAGGACGGAGACCCAGTACTTC
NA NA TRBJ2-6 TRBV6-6 CASSSAGANVLTF TGTGCCAGCAGTTCTGCGGGGGCCAACGTCCTGACTTTC
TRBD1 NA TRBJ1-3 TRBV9 CASSLDQGAVGNTIYF TGTGCCAGCAGCCTTGACCAGGGGGCAGTTGGAAACACCATATATTTT
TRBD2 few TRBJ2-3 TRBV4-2 CASSGLAGGTDTQYF TGTGCCAGCAGCGGACTAGCGGGGGGCACAGATACGCAGTATTTT
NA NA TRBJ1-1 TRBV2 CASSGRRNTEAFF TGTGCCAGCAGCGGTAGGAGAAACACTGAAGCTTTCTTT
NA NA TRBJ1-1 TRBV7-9 CASSLWAGNTEAFF TGTGCCAGCAGCTTGTGGGCGGGGAACACTGAAGCTTTCTTT
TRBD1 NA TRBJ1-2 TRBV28 CASRRTGSGYTF TGTGCCAGCAGGAGGACAGGTAGCGGCTACACCTTC
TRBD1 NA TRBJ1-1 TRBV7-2 CASSVQGAGRTEAFF TGTGCCAGCAGCGTACAGGGGGCTGGACGGACTGAAGCTTTCTTT
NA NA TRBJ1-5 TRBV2 CASSEGGGYSNQPQHF TGTGCCAGCAGTGAAGGTGGAGGGTATAGCAATCAGCCCCAGCATTTT
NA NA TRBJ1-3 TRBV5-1 CASSLAISGAGNTIYF TGCGCCAGCAGCTTGGCCATTTCAGGGGCTGGAAACACCATATATTTT
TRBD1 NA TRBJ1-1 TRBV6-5 CASRSRGQYTEAFF TGTGCCAGCAGATCCAGGGGGCAGTATACTGAAGCTTTCTTT
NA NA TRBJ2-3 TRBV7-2 CASSWDSSTDTQYF TGTGCCAGCAGCTGGGACTCTAGCACAGATACGCAGTATTTT
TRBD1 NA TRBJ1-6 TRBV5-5 CASSSGTDLYNSPLHF TGTGCCAGCAGCTCCGGGACAGACTTATATAATTCACCCCTCCACTTT
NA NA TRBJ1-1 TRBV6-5 CASRRSQGAFF TGTGCCAGCAGACGGAGCCAGGGAGCTTTCTTT
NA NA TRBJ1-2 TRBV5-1 CASSLADRNYGYTF TGCGCCAGCAGCTTGGCCGACAGAAACTATGGCTACACCTTC
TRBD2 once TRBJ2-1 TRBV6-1 CASSELRGDYNEQFF TGTGCCAGCAGTGAACTGCGGGGGGACTACAATGAGCAGTTCTTC
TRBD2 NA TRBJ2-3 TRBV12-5 CASALELGAGYSTDTQYF TGTGCTAGTGCCCTGGAGCTAGGAGCGGGGTATAGCACAGATACGCAGTATTTT
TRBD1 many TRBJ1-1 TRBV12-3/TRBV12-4 CASSRTGGTEAFF TGTGCCAGCAGTCGAACAGGGGGCACTGAAGCTTTCTTT
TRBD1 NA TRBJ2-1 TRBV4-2 CASSQGTGERFNEQFF TGTGCCAGCAGCCAGGGTACAGGGGAAAGGTTCAATGAGCAGTTCTTC
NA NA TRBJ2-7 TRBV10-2 CASSDRGRHEQYF TGCGCCAGCAGTGACCGGGGTCGGCACGAGCAGTACTTC
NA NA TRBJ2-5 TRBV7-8 CASRTSRAETQYF TGTGCCAGCAGGACATCGAGGGCTGAGACCCAGTACTTC
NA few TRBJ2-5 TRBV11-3 CASSQGKTQYF TGTGCCAGCTCCCAGGGGAAGACCCAGTACTTC
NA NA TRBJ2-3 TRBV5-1 CASSLAPGETDTQYF TGCGCCAGCAGCTTGGCGCCGGGGGAGACAGATACGCAGTATTTT
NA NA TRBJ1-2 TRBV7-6 CASSLAGPTDYGYTF TGTGCCAGCAGCTTAGCCGGGCCGACAGACTATGGCTACACCTTC